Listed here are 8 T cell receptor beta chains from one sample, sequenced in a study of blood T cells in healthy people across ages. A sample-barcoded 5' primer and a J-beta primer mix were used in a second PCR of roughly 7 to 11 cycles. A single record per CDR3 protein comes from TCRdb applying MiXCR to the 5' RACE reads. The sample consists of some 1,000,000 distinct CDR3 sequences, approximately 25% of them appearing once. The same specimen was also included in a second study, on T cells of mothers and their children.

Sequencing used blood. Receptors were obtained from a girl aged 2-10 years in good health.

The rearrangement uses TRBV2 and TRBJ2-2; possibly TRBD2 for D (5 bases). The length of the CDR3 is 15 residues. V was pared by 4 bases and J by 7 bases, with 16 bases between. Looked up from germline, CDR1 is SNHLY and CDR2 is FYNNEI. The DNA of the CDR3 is TGTGCCAGCAGTGTATCTCTAGCTGACCACGGGGAGCTGTTTTTT. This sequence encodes CASSVSLADHGELFF.

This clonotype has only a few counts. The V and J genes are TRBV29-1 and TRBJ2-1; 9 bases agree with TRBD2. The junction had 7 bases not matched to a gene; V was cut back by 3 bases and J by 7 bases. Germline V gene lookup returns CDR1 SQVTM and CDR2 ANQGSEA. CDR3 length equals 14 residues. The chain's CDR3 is CSVDAAGLANEQFF. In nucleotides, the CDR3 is TGCAGCGTTGACGCCGCGGGACTAGCAAATGAGCAGTTCTTC.

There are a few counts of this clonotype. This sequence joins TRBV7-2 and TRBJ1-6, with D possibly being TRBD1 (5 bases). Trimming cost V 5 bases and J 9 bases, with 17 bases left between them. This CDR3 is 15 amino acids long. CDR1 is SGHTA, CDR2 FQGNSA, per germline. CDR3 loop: CASSGQGGWVSPLHF. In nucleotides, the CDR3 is TGTGCCAGCAGCGGCCAGGGAGGATGGGTTTCACCCCTCCACTTT. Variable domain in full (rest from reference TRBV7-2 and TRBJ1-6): GAGVSQSPSNKVTEKGKDVELRCDPISGHTALYWYRQSLGQGLEFLIYFQGNSAPDKSGLPSDRFSAERTGGSVSTLTIQRTQQEDSAVYLCASSGQGGWVSPLHFGNGTRLTVT.

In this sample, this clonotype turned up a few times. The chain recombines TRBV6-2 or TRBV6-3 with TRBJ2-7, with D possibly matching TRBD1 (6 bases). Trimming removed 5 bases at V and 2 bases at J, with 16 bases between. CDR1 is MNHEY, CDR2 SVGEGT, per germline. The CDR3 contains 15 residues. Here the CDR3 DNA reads TGTGCCAGCAGTATCGAGAGGGGGATCCCCTACGAGCAGTACTTC. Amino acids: CASSIERGIPYEQYF.

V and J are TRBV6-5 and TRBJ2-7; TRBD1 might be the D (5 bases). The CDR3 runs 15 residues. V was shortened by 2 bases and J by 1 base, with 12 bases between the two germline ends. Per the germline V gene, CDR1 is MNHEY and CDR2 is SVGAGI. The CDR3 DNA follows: TGTGCCAGCAGTTACGGACCCCAGGGTTCCTACGAGCAGTACTTC. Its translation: CASSYGPQGSYEQYF.

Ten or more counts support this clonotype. The CDR3, as DNA: TGTGCCAGCAGTACGACGGACGGAAGGATGGGCAATGAGCAGTTCTTC. Translating gives CASSTTDGRMGNEQFF. The J gene is TRBJ2-1, the V gene TRBV12-3 or TRBV12-4; D is ambiguous. V was clipped by 5 bases and J by 6 bases, with 20 bases between them. The length of the CDR3 is 16 residues.

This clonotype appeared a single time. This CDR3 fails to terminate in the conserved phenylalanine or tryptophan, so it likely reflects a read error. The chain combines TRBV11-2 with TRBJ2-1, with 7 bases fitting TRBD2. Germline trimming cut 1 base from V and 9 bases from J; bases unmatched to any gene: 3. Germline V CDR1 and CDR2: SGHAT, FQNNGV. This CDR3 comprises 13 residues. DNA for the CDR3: TGTGCCAGCAGCTTAGCCCGGACTAGTGAGCAGTTCTCC. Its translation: CASSLARTSEQFS.

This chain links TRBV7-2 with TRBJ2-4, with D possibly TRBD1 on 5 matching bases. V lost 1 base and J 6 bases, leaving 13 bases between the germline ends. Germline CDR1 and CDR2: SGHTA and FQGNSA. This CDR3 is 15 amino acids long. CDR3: CASSLGLGLGNIQYF. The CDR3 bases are TGTGCCAGCAGCTTAGGGCTGGGGCTAGGAAACATTCAGTACTTC.